This TCR beta chain originates from a study of CD8 T cells in Susac syndrome. The CDR3 has 15 residues. V lost 2 bases and J 5 bases, leaving 18 bases between the germline ends. Germline CDR1 DFQATT, CDR2 SNEGSKA (reference sequence). Reverse transcription of about 0.45 to 1 ug RNA was carried out with random hexamers. The authors amplified TCR beta CDR3 across 54 Vbeta and 13 Jbeta using immunoSEQ multiplex PCR. TCRdb analysed the immunoSEQ multiplex PCR reads with MiXCR anew, one entry per CDR3 protein. Of under 200,000 distinct CDR3 sequences detected, about 96% appear once; the ten largest clones hold about 0.12%. Patients with Susac syndrome met the recently defined diagnostic criteria for definite or probable disease. FACS was used to enrich TEMRA cells, whereas the CD8+ and CD4+ T cells were obtained by negative isolation.

The specimen was CD4+ T cells from PBMCs. The chain has TRBV20-1 and TRBJ2-5; TRBD2 might be the D (5 bases). The clonotype originates from a human donor with Susac syndrome. The CDR3 DNA reads TGCAGTGCTAGACAGGACCCCGGAAGGAGGGAGACCCAGTACTTC. It yields the protein CSARQDPGRRETQYF.